These 10 T cell receptor beta chains were sequenced from one sample in a study of beta chain features in type 1 diabetes. General study findings and limits: When Type 1 diabetes patients were examined, their TCRB CDR3s proved moderately but significantly shorter in all four CD4+ subsets.

The study reverse transcribed the entire isolated RNA, so it sequenced expressed TCRB transcripts. The table came from immunoSEQ multiplex PCR; TCRdb's copy has only in-frame clones and leaves some out. The sample carries approximately 150,000 clones, 63% recorded once. Their specific antigens are unknown. The specimen sequenced was naive CD4+ T cells from blood. These receptors were obtained from a man under 40 with type 1 diabetes.

V and J are TRBV13 and TRBJ1-1; D unclear. The V gene's germline CDR1 is PRHDT and CDR2 FYEKMQ (reference sequence). The CDR3 is 14 amino acids. V was cut by 8 bases and J by 6 bases, with 19 bases left in between. The CDR3 DNA reads TGTGCCAGCGGCATCAGATTTTCAAATCCTGAAGCTTTCTTT. Its translation: CASGIRFSNPEAFF.

The chain carries TRBV6-6 and TRBJ2-3; a weak D match, TRBD1 (7 bases). The germline V gene has CDR1 MNHNY and CDR2 SVGAGI (reference sequence). This CDR3 region has 15 residues. The V end was cut by 6 bases, the J end by 2 bases, with 15 bases between. CDR3 sequence: CASSRRRGLTDTQYF. CDR3 DNA: TGTGCCAGCAGCCGCAGGAGGGGGCTCACAGATACGCAGTATTTT.

This clone was recorded a few times. The CDR3 loop is CASSPRQGDTQYF. The CDR3 region has the DNA TGCGCCAGCAGCCCCCGACAGGGAGATACGCAGTATTTT. The chain uses TRBV4-3 and TRBJ2-3; 7 bases line up with TRBD1. The CDR3 is made up of 13 amino acids. V was clipped by 4 bases and J by 5 bases; unmatched bases: 3. Germline values: CDR1 LGHNA, CDR2 YSLEER.

This clone was observed a few times. The rearrangement joins TRBV19 to TRBJ2-1; no reliable D call. Germline V gene sequence: CDR1 LNHDA, CDR2 SQIVND (reference sequence). CDR3 length equals 13 residues. Trimming removed 6 bases from V and 4 bases from J, with 10 bases in between. This CDR3 is CASRHSQYNEQFF. In DNA, the CDR3 is TGTGCCAGTAGGCACAGTCAGTACAATGAGCAGTTCTTC.

The chain combines TRBV19 with TRBJ2-3; TRBD1 or TRBD2 may be the D gene (5 bases each). The V end was cut by 10 bases, the J end by 0 bases, with 11 bases between. The CDR3 loop spans 13 amino acids. The germline V gene has CDR1 LNHDA and CDR2 SQIVND (reference sequence). CDR3 in amino acids: CATSGPSTDTQYF. The CDR3 DNA follows: TGTGCCACCTCGGGGCCTAGCACAGATACGCAGTATTTT.

The gene calls are TRBV5-1 and TRBJ2-3; D gene unclear. The CDR3 is 14 amino acids. The germline CDR1 and CDR2 sequences are SGHRS and YFSETQ. V was pared by 2 bases and J by 2 bases, with 9 bases between. The CDR3 sequence: CASSLGWATDTQYF. The CDR3 DNA sequence: TGCGCCAGCAGCTTAGGATGGGCCACAGATACGCAGTATTTT.

The chain recombines TRBV10-3 with TRBJ2-3, with D tentatively TRBD1 (7 bases). Trimming stripped 10 bases from V and 4 bases from J, with 18 bases between. This CDR3 has 14 amino acids. Germline V CDR1 and CDR2: ENHRY, SYGVKD. The CDR3 sequence is CATHPRGEADTQYF. In DNA, the CDR3 is TGTGCCACGCACCCCAGGGGGGAAGCAGATACGCAGTATTTT.

J is TRBJ2-7 and V is TRBV28; D is perhaps TRBD1 (6 bases). The CDR3 is 15 amino acids. V shed 7 bases and J shed 3 bases, with 19 bases lying between them. CDR1 is MDHEN, CDR2 SYDVKM, per germline. The CDR3 bases are TGTGCCAGCACCCTCAGGGACAACTCTCGCTACGAGCAGTACTTC. Protein: CASTLRDNSRYEQYF. The full variable domain, completed using reference TRBV28 and TRBJ2-7, is DVKVTQSSRYLVKRTGEKVFLECVQDMDHENMFWYRQDPGLGLRLIYFSYDVKMKEKGDIPEGYSVSREKKERFSLILESASTNQTSMYLCASTLRDNSRYEQYFGPGTRLTVT.

J is TRBJ2-3 and V is TRBV6-6, with a weak D call TRBD2 (6 bases). Germline V gene data show CDR1 as MNHNY and CDR2 as SVGAGI (reference sequence). The V gene lost 2 bases and the J gene lost 2 bases, with 11 bases spanning the gap. The CDR3 runs to 15 residues. CDR3 bases: TGTGCCAGCAGTTACGAAGGGACTGCCACAGATACGCAGTATTTT. As protein: CASSYEGTATDTQYF.

The gene calls are TRBV7-2 and TRBJ2-3, with 8 nucleotides matching TRBD2. The J segment lost 2 bases and the V segment lost 5 bases, leaving 3 bases of the junction unmatched. CDR1 is SGHTA, CDR2 FQGNSA, per germline. CDR3 length: 14 amino acids. The CDR3 region has the DNA TGTGCCAGCAGCCCGGGGGGGGCCACAGATACGCAGTATTTT. This encodes CASSPGGATDTQYF.